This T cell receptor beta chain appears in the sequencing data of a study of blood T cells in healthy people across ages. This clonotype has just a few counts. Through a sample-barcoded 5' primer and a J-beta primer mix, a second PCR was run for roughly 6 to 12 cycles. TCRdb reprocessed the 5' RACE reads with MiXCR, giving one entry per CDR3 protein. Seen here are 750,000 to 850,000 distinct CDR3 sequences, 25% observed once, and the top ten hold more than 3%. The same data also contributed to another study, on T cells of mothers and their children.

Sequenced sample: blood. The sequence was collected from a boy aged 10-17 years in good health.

CDR3 DNA: TGTGCCAGCAGGTCCGGAGATACGCAGTATTTT. It translates to CASRSGDTQYF. The chain uses TRBV12-3 or TRBV12-4 and TRBJ2-3; the D is unclear. The CDR3 sequence is 11 residues long. With 6 bases removed from V and 5 bases from J, the gap between germline ends came to 6 bases.